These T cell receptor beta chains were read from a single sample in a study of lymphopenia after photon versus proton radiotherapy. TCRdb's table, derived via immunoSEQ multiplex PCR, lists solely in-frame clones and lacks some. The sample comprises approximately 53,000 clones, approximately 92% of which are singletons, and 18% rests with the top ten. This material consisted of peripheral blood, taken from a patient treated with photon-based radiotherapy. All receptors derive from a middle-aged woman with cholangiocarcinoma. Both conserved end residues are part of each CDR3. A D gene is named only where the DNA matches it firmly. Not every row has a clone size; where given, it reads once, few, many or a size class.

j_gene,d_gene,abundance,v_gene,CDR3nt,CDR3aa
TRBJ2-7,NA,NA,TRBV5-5,TGTGCCAGCAGCGCGAACCCAGGGCCAGACTACGAGCAGTACTTC,CASSANPGPDYEQYF
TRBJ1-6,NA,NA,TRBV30,TGTGCCTGGACCCCCGGCCCGATCCGGCTATTTTCACCCCTCCACTTT,CAWTPGPIRLFSPLHF
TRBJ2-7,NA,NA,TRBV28,TGTGCCAGCAGTTTACGGGGATACACCGACGAGCAGTACTTC,CASSLRGYTDEQYF
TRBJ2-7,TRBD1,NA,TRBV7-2,TGTGCCAGCAGCTTAGAGGGACAGGGCGTCGCCGAGCAGTACTTC,CASSLEGQGVAEQYF
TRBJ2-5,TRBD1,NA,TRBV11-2,TGTGCCAGCAGCCATCCGGGACAGGGGGCGCAGGAGCAGTACTTC,CASSHPGQGAQEQYF
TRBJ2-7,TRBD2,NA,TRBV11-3,TGTGCCAGCAGCTACGGGGCGGGGGGCACGTACGAGCAGTACTTC,CASSYGAGGTYEQYF
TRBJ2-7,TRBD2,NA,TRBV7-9,TGTGCCAGCAGCTTAGCCGGGACTAGGAACGAGCAGTACTTC,CASSLAGTRNEQYF
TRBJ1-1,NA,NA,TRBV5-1,TGCGCCAGCAGCGCCACAGGAGGTCGTACTGAAGCTTTCTTT,CASSATGGRTEAFF
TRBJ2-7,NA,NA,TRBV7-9,TGTGCCAGCAGCGTCGACACGAGACCCTACGAGCAGTACTTC,CASSVDTRPYEQYF
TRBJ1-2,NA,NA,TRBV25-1,TGTGCCAGCAGCGGGTCAGGGTTCCGCTATGGCTACACCTTC,CASSGSGFRYGYTF
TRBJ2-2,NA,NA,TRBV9,TGTGCCAGCAGCCCCCCCAGGGCTGGGGCGACCGGGGAGCTGTTTTTT,CASSPPRAGATGELFF
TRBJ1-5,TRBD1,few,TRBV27,TGTGCCAGCAGTTTAGGGACAGGGATCAATCAGCCCCAGCATTTT,CASSLGTGINQPQHF
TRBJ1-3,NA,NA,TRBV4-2,TGTGCCAGCAGCCAAGACCCAGGAGACTCTGGAAACACCATATATTTT,CASSQDPGDSGNTIYF
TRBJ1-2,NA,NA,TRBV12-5,TGTGCTAGTGGACCACCCGGACAGAACAACTACTATGGCTACACCTTC,CASGPPGQNNYYGYTF